The clone carrying this T cell receptor (beta chain) has more than one count but fewer than ten. Its target is unknown. This sample stems from a study of CD8+CD57+ T cells in acquired aplastic anemia. Whole-study context: On average, sorted CD4+ and CD8+ cells gave 3.2 ug of DNA.

Overall study findings and caveats: Comparison of patients with controls identified 25 to 30 shared CD8+ CDR3 sequences. The study found no significant CD8+ Simpson's diversity difference between patients and controls.

It was genomic DNA that served as the template for profiling TCR beta VDJ and CDR3. MiXCR, run by TCRdb on the reads, gives a single entry per CDR3 protein. The sample records 150,000 or so distinct CDR3 sequences, roughly 54% being singletons. V lost 4 bases, J lost 0 bases, and 11 bases lay in between. Germline loops: CDR1 SGHRS, CDR2 YFSETQ. This CDR3 spans 15 amino acids. Flow cytometry had shown expanded CD8+CD57+ cells in the patients chosen for sequencing. This chain uses TRBV5-1 with TRBJ2-1; TRBD1 or TRBD2 may be the D gene (5 bases each). Sequencing used sorted CD4+, CD8+, or CD8+CD57+ T cells (not recorded which) from PBMCs. This TCR derives from a human donor with aplastic anemia. Here the CDR3 reads CASSTGGGSYNEQFF. CDR3 bases: TGCGCCAGCAGCACCGGTGGGGGCTCCTACAATGAGCAGTTCTTC.